Sequencing of this TCR beta chain was carried out in a study of CD8+ T cells in alopecia areata. Study-level findings and limits: Scalp clonality decreased significantly with tofacitinib, and so did expanded CD8+ clones among the top 100.

The germline CDR1 and CDR2 sequences are DFQATT and SNEGSKA (reference sequence). There are 11 residues in the CDR3. V was trimmed by 6 bases and J by 0 bases, leaving 3 bases between them. Turning to this clone: Its target is not known.

Described treatment: oral pan-JAK inhibitor, 5-10 mg twice daily. Lesional scalp punch biopsies and peripheral blood were collected from alopecia areata patients. CD4+ and CD8+ T cells were sorted from PBMCs stained for CD3, CD4 and CD8. TCR sequencing used cDNA made by reverse transcription of extracted RNA. Profiled with immunoSEQ multiplex PCR; TCRdb holds only in-frame clones, not every one. There are around 97,000 clones in the sample; approximately 84% occur only once, and over 8.5% lies in the top ten. The chain uses TRBV20-1 and TRBJ2-1; D remains ambiguous. The receptor comes from a human donor with alopecia areata. Sample: CD8+ T cells sorted from blood, taken between weeks 30 and 35, from a patient treated with tofacitinib. The CDR3 sequence is CSASSYNEQFF. CDR3 sequence (DNA): TGCAGTGCGAGCTCCTACAATGAGCAGTTCTTC.